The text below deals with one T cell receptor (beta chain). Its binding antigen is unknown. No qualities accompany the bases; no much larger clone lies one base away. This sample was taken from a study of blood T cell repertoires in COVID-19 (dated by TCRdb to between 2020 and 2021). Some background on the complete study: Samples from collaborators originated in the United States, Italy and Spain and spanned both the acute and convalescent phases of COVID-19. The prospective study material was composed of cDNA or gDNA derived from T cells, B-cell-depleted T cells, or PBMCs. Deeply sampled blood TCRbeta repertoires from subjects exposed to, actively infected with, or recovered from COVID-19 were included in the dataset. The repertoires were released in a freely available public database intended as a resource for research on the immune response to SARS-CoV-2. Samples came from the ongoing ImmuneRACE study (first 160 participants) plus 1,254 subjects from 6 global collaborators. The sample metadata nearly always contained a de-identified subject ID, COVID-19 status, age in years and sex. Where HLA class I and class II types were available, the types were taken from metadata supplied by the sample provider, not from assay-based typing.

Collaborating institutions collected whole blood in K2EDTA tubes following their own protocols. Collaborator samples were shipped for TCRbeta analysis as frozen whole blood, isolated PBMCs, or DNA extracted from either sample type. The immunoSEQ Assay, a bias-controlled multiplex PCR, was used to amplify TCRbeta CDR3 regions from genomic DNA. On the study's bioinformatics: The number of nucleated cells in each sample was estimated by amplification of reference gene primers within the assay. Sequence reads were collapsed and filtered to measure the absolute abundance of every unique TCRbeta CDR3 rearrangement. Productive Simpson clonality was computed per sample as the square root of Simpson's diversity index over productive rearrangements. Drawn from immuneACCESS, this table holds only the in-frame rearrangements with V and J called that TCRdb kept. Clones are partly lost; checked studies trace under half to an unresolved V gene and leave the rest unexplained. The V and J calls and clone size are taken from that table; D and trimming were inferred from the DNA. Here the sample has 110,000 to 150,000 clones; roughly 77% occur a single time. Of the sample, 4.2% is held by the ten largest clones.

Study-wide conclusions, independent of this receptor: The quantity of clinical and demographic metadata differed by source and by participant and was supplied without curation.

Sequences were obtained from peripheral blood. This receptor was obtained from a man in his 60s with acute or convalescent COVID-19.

The DNA sequence follows: TGTGCCAGCCCCAAAGATGCGGGACAGCCAAACAATGAGCAGTTCTTC. It specifies CASPKDAGQPNNEQFF. The chain links TRBV18 with TRBJ2-1; the D gene is perhaps TRBD1, on 7 matching bases. The germline V gene gives CDR1 as KGHSH and CDR2 as LQKENI. V was cut back by 8 bases and J by 5 bases, leaving a gap of 22 bases between them. The CDR3 sequence holds 16 residues, the cysteine and phenylalanine included. The only DNA kept is the CDR3, 48 bases in frame from the first base.